One sample yielded the 9 T cell receptor beta chains listed below, sequenced in a study of regulatory T cells in long-lasting Graves disease. Arm-PCR of CDR3 regions with iRepertoire HTBI primers generated TCR beta libraries. From the multiplex PCR reads, TCRdb called clonotypes with MiXCR, one entry per CDR3 protein. The sample lists some 560,000 distinct CDR3 sequences; about 16% were seen once. Time point here: newly diagnosed GD, antithyroid drugs for less than 3 months. Making the TCR library involved RNA that had been extracted from PBMCs. This sample also appeared in a second study, on T cells in Graves' hyperthyroidism and ophthalmopathy.

Sequencing used peripheral blood mononuclear cells (PBMCs), obtained at new diagnosis, from a patient treated with antithyroid drugs. The receptors were sampled from a woman aged 35-60 years with Graves disease.

This clonotype came up a few times. The rearrangement uses TRBV3-1 and TRBJ2-7; 8 nucleotides line up with TRBD2. CDR3 length: 18 amino acids. V trimming: 1 base; J trimming: 2 bases; junction bases outside the gene matches: 13. Germline V gene lookup returns CDR1 LGHDT and CDR2 YNNKEL (reference sequence). CDR3 protein: CASSQGEGLLRGAYEQYF. CDR3 coding DNA: TGTGCCAGCAGCCAAGGAGAAGGTCTGTTGCGGGGGGCCTACGAGCAGTACTTC.

The chain carries TRBV3-1 and TRBJ2-2, with unresolved D. V dropped 0 bases and J dropped 5 bases, with 13 bases sitting between them. The CDR3 covers 16 residues. CDR1 and CDR2 from the germline V gene are LGHDT and YNNKEL (reference sequence). This CDR3 is CASSQDLRIGTGELFF. CDR3 bases: TGTGCCAGCAGCCAAGATCTCAGGATAGGAACCGGGGAGCTGTTTTTT. Complete variable domain (other parts from reference TRBV3-1 and TRBJ2-2): DTAVSQTPKYLVTQMGNDKSIKCEQNLGHDTMYWYKQDSKKFLKIMFSYNNKELIINETVPNRFSPKSPDKAHLNLHINSLELGDSAVYFCASSQDLRIGTGELFFGEGSRLTVL.

The V call is TRBV2, the J call TRBJ2-7; TRBD1 agrees at 8 bases. The ends lost 5 bases at V and 3 bases at J; junction bases unmatched: 6. Germline CDR1 reads SNHLY; CDR2 reads FYNNEI. The CDR3 totals 14 residues. The CDR3 loop is CASSFGDRLYEQYF. CDR3 DNA sequence: TGTGCCAGCAGTTTCGGGGACAGGCTCTACGAGCAGTACTTC.

Note on this clonotype: This likely comes from a read error, as the CDR3 has no conserved phenylalanine or tryptophan at its end. V gene TRBV6-1 combines with J gene TRBJ1-5, with 7 bases lining up with TRBD1. Germline CDR1 is MNHNS and CDR2 is SASEGT. V dropped 10 bases and J dropped 4; count of bases not matched to a gene: 4. CDR3 length: 12 residues. CDR3 bases: TGTGCCACGGGACAGCCTAATCAGCCCCAGCATCTT. This gives the protein CATGQPNQPQHL.

The chain couples TRBV7-9 to TRBJ1-3, with 8 bases identical to TRBD1. This CDR3 contains 16 residues. Per the germline V gene, CDR1 is SEHNR and CDR2 is FQNEAQ (reference sequence). V was pared by 2 bases and J by 4 bases, with 7 bases of the junction left unmatched. The CDR3 is CASSLWDRLDGNTIYF. The CDR3 DNA reads TGTGCCAGCAGCTTATGGGACAGGCTCGACGGAAACACCATATATTTT.

Many counts were recorded for this clonotype. The CDR3 nucleotides are TGCGCCAGCAGCTTGCAGGGGGATGATAATTCACCCCTCCACTTT. It yields the protein CASSLQGDDNSPLHF. The J gene is TRBJ1-6, the V gene TRBV5-1; 7 bases are a match to TRBD1. Germline lookup yields CDR1 SGHRS and CDR2 YFSETQ. Trimming removed 1 base from V and 5 bases from J; junction bases left unmatched: 3. This CDR3 comprises 15 residues.

This clonotype was seen many times. The rearrangement links TRBV5-5 to TRBJ1-4; D gene uncertain. CDR1 SGHKS and CDR2 YYEKEE come from the germline V gene (reference sequence). The CDR3 has 14 amino acids. Trimming shortened V by 6 bases and J by 0 bases, and 9 bases separated the two germline ends. The CDR3 region has the DNA TGTGCCAGCACATGGACCCCAACTAATGAAAAACTGTTTTTT. Protein product: CASTWTPTNEKLFF.

This clonotype was observed a few times. The chain links TRBV30 to TRBJ1-1; D not resolved. V shed 3 bases and J shed 3 bases, with 8 bases lying between them. CDR1 is GTSNPN and CDR2 is SVGIG in the germline V gene (reference sequence). The CDR3 is 12 amino acids. The CDR3 DNA is TGTGCCTGGAGATTTCAAGACACTGAAGCTTTCTTT. The encoded protein is CAWRFQDTEAFF.

This clonotype was seen at least ten times. V gene TRBV12-3 or TRBV12-4 combines with J gene TRBJ1-4, with unresolved D. The CDR3 is 15 residues long. V lost 6 bases and J 5 bases, leaving 16 bases between the germline ends. CDR3 coding DNA: TGTGCCAGCAGCACCTTGAGTCAGACGAATGAAAAACTGTTTTTT. The encoded protein is CASSTLSQTNEKLFF.